This T cell receptor (beta chain) was identified during a study of HIV-infected children after antiretroviral therapy interruption. Study as a whole: Most participating children were previously exposed to EBV and CMV. Samples from the continuous-treatment group were taken at weeks 0, 48 and 150. Interruption-arm samples span weeks 0, 12, interruption end (24 or 48), and about 3 years post-study. Study conclusions and caveats: Naive CD4+ CDR3 sharing between time points fell after interruption began.

This CDR3 is 17 amino acids long. J was trimmed by 2 bases and V by 1 base; bases with no gene match: 10. Germline assignment: CDR1 SGHNT and CDR2 YENEEA. The sample's treatment: PENTA 11 planned treatment interruption arm or continuous ART arm. This clonotype was detected a few times. As yet, its antigen is unknown. A 3' RACE protocol on RNA, with unique molecular identifiers, produced the TCR library. TCRdb re-derived calls from the 3' RACE reads in MiXCR, one entry per CDR3 protein. This sample has 30,000 to 40,000 distinct CDR3 sequences, with about 7% found just once. The J gene is TRBJ2-7, the V gene TRBV11-3, with 8 bases lining up with TRBD2. This clonotype originated in a pool of human donors with HIV. Here the sequenced sample was CD45RA+ CD4+ T cells from PBMCs, pooled from several time points, taken from a donor given antiretroviral therapy, either interrupted or continuous. Described subset: naive CD4+ CD45RA+ CD45RO- T cells. The CDR3 nucleotides read TGTGCCAGCAGCTTAGGAATTCGGGCGGGGGGCGCCTACGAGCAGTACTTC. As protein: CASSLGIRAGGAYEQYF.